The 3 T cell receptor beta chains in this list originate from one sample, sequenced in a study of OX40 agonist ivuxolimab in advanced cancers. The receptor library was made with the immunoSEQ multiplex PCR assay. The table comes from immuneACCESS by way of TCRdb, which keeps in-frame sequences with V and J called. Part of the clones is missing from these tables; in studies checked, under half for an unresolved V gene and the rest for unknown reasons. Within this sample are around 70,000 clones, with about 86% of them counted one time only. The ten largest clonotypes hold around 2.8% of the sample. The specimen comprised CD4+ or CD8+ T cells sorted from blood, sampled in a trial of the OX40 agonist ivuxolimab. The receptors stem from an adult with an advanced solid tumor such as melanoma, head and neck, liver or kidney cancer.

There are a few counts of this clone. This chain uses TRBV7-2 with TRBJ2-5; TRBD1 matches 11 bases. The junction had 6 bases not matched to a gene; V was cut back by 1 base and J by 2 bases. This CDR3 is 17 amino acids long. Germline V gene sequence: CDR1 SGHTA, CDR2 FQGNSA. CDR3 amino acids: CASSLVGQGALQETQYF. The CDR3 DNA reads as TGTGCCAGCAGCTTAGTTGGACAGGGGGCTTTACAAGAGACCCAGTACTTC.

The V and J genes are TRBV4-2 and TRBJ2-7, with 7 positions matching TRBD2. V was pared by 0 bases and J by 4 bases, with 9 bases of the junction left unmatched. Germline V lookup: CDR1 LGHNA, CDR2 YNFKEQ. The CDR3 sequence is 16 residues long. The CDR3 sequence: CASSQESTSVWYEQYF. In DNA form, the CDR3 reads TGTGCCAGCAGCCAAGAATCCACTAGCGTATGGTACGAGCAGTACTTC.

V and J are TRBV5-1 and TRBJ1-2; D not resolved. Germline V gene lookup returns CDR1 SGHRS and CDR2 YFSETQ. The CDR3 runs 14 residues. V was shortened by 2 bases and J by 2 bases, with 10 bases between the two germline ends. The CDR3 DNA reads as TGCGCCAGCAGCTTCTTAGGCCGCAACTATGGCTACACCTTC. This encodes CASSFLGRNYGYTF.